This record looks at one TCR beta chain sequence and its context. V shed 5 bases, J shed 4 bases, and the junction held 7 bases outside the gene matches. The CDR3 has 15 amino acids. Germline V gene sequence: CDR1 MRHNA, CDR2 SNTAGT. The data belong to a study of blood T cell repertoires in COVID-19. Original processing notes: It was from reference gene primer amplification that nucleated cell counts were estimated. TCRdb's copy holds only in-frame clones and misses some; the assay was immunoSEQ multiplex PCR. D and trimming were read from the DNA, whereas the V and J calls and clone size are those reported in that table. Among a few hundred thousand clones listed, approximately 87% were seen once.

The specimen was PBMCs or T cells enriched from blood (not recorded which). The clonotype was recovered from a man aged 40-50 years in a cohort exposed to, infected with or recovered from COVID-19 (not recorded which). V is TRBV6-4 and J is TRBJ1-1, with 10 nucleotides matching TRBD1. The CDR3 bases are TGTGCCAGCAGTCCGGGACAGGGGAAATTCACTGAAGCTTTCTTT. Translation gives CASSPGQGKFTEAFF.